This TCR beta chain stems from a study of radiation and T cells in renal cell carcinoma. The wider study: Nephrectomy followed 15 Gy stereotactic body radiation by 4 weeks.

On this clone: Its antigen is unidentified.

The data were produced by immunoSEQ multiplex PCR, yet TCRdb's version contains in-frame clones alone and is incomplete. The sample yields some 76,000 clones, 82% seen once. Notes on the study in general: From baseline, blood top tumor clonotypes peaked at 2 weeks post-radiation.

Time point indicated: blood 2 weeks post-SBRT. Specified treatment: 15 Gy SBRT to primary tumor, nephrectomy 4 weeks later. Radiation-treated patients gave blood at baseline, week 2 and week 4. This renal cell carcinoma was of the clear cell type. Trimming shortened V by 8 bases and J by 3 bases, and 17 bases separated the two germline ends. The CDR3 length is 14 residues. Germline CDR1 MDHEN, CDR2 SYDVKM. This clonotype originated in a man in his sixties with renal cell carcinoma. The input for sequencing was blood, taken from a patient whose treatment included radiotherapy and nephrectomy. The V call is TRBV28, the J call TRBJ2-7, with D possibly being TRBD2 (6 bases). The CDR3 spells CASRTSGEHYEQYF. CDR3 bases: TGTGCCAGCCGGACGTCGGGAGAACACTACGAGCAGTACTTC.